This passage covers 29 T cell receptor beta chains from one sample sequenced in a study of T cell responses to AZD1222 COVID-19 vaccine. The protocol was immunoSEQ multiplex PCR, while the TCRdb copy is restricted to in-frame clones and leaves out a portion. The repertoire holds 120,000 to 150,000 clones, 90% to 95% seen once, with about 4.6% in the top ten. The source was peripheral blood, collected on day 0 of AZD1222 vaccination. The origin of the receptors is an adult in good health.

The genes are TRBV21-1 and TRBJ2-7. TRBV21-1 is tagged as a pseudogene. The length of the CDR3 is 14 residues. The CDR3 is CASSKSDSVLEQYF. The CDR3, as DNA: TGTGCCAGCAGCAAATCTGATTCCGTGTTGGAGCAGTACTTC.

The rearrangement links TRBV2 to TRBJ1-2; a weak D match, TRBD1 (5 bases). Germline V gene sequence: CDR1 SNHLY, CDR2 FYNNEI. Trimming pared 4 bases from V and 4 bases from J, leaving 13 bases between. CDR3 size: 14 residues. The CDR3 reads CASSAESGGYGYTF. The CDR3 DNA reads as TGTGCCAGCAGTGCTGAGAGCGGGGGCTATGGCTACACCTTC. The entire variable domain, with the rest obtained from reference TRBV2 and TRBJ1-2, is as follows: EPEVTQTPSHQVTQMGQEVILRCVPISNHLYFYWYRQILGQKVEFLVSFYNNEISEKSEIFDDQFSVERPDGSNFTLKIRSTKLEDSAMYFCASSAESGGYGYTFGSGTRLTVV.

The chain is built from TRBV7-9 and TRBJ2-1; maybe TRBD1 (6 bases). CDR3 length: 15 residues. Between the trimmed V and J ends, which lost 5 bases and 7 bases, there was a span of 18 bases. Germline CDR1 is SEHNR and CDR2 is FQNEAQ (reference sequence). CDR3 in amino acids: CASSTRGWGQNEQFF. The CDR3 nucleotides are TGTGCCAGCAGCACCCGAGGTTGGGGGCAGAATGAGCAGTTCTTC.

V gene TRBV6-2 or TRBV6-3 combines with J gene TRBJ2-1; D gene uncertain. V lost 2 bases to trimming and J lost 8 bases, with 7 bases between them. Per the germline V gene, CDR1 is MNHEY and CDR2 is SVGEGT. The length of the CDR3 is 12 residues. CDR3: CASSYTGHEQFF. The CDR3 nucleotides are TGTGCCAGCAGTTACACCGGGCATGAGCAGTTCTTC.

The genes are TRBV9 and TRBJ2-3; 7 nucleotides match TRBD2. CDR1 is SGDLS and CDR2 is YYNGEE in the germline V gene. The V and J ends lost 1 base and 4 bases, in that order; junction bases with no gene match: 9. The CDR3 runs 16 residues. CDR3 in DNA: TGTGCCAGCAGCGTAACGACTAGCAGGGACCCAGATACGCAGTATTTT. Protein sequence: CASSVTTSRDPDTQYF.

Written as DNA, the CDR3 is TGTGCCAGCAGCTTGGGGTCGTGGGAAGAGACCCAGTACTTC. Residues: CASSLGSWEETQYF. V and J are TRBV5-6 and TRBJ2-5; D not certain. The V end was cut by 0 bases, the J end by 3 bases, with 9 bases between. The CDR3 sequence is 14 residues long. Germline V gene sequence: CDR1 SGHDT, CDR2 YYEEEE.

The chain carries TRBV12-3 or TRBV12-4 and TRBJ1-6; unclear D gene. V was clipped by 6 bases and J by 3 bases, with 6 bases between them. The CDR3 consists of 13 residues. The CDR3 bases are TGTGCCAGCAGAGAAGTCTATAATTCACCCCTCCACTTT. It specifies CASREVYNSPLHF.

The V call is TRBV13, the J call TRBJ2-5, with D perhaps TRBD1 or TRBD2 (6 bases each). There are 13 residues in the CDR3. V lost 4 bases to trimming and J lost 5 bases, with 11 bases between them. Germline CDR1 and CDR2: PRHDT and FYEKMQ (reference sequence). Here the CDR3 reads CASSSRGGETQYF. In DNA form, the CDR3 reads TGTGCCAGCAGCTCCCGAGGGGGGGAGACCCAGTACTTC. Full variable domain (rest looked up from reference TRBV13 and TRBJ2-5): AAGVIQSPRHLIKEKRETATLKCYPIPRHDTVYWYQQGPGQDPQFLISFYEKMQSDKGSIPDRFSAQQFSDYHSELNMSSLELGDSALYFCASSSRGGETQYFGPGTRLLVL.

This chain uses TRBV14 with TRBJ1-1; a weak D match, TRBD1 (5 bases). Trimming cost V 4 bases and J 0 bases, with 9 bases left between them. CDR3 length: 14 residues. Germline CDR1 and CDR2: SGHDN and FVKESK. CDR3 DNA sequence: TGTGCCAGCAGCCCTTGGGGGTTGAACACTGAAGCTTTCTTT. Amino acids: CASSPWGLNTEAFF.

J is TRBJ2-1 and V is TRBV19; 10 bases are shared with TRBD2. Germline trimming cut 6 bases from V and 6 bases from J; bases unmatched to any gene: 8. CDR1 is LNHDA, CDR2 SQIVND, per germline (reference sequence). CDR3 length equals 15 residues. The CDR3 loop reads CASSPGAGGINEQFF. The CDR3 region has the DNA TGTGCCAGTAGCCCTGGAGCGGGAGGGATCAATGAGCAGTTCTTC.

The chain is built from TRBV18 and TRBJ2-3, with 7 nucleotides matching TRBD1. The CDR3 length is 14 residues. The junction had 5 bases not matched to a gene; V was cut back by 3 bases and J by 5 bases. The germline V gene encodes CDR1 KGHSH and CDR2 LQKENI. The CDR3, as DNA: TGTGCCAGCTCACCTGACAGGGTTGGAGATACGCAGTATTTT. It encodes CASSPDRVGDTQYF.

The rearrangement links TRBV7-2 to TRBJ1-2; D gene ambiguous. Germline V gene sequence: CDR1 SGHTA, CDR2 FQGNSA. CDR3 length: 15 residues. V was clipped by 4 bases and J by 2 bases, with 14 bases between them. The CDR3 coding sequence is TGTGCCAGCAGCTCCCGTAATGGGCTAAACTATGGCTACACCTTC. Translated: CASSSRNGLNYGYTF.

This chain joins TRBV27 and TRBJ1-6, with a possible D match to TRBD1 (6 bases). The CDR3 sequence is 16 residues long. CDR1 is MNHEY, CDR2 SMNVEV, per germline (reference sequence). The V end lost 5 bases, the J end lost 7 bases, and 18 bases lay between the germline ends. The CDR3, as DNA: TGTGCCAGCAGTATTCATTACAGGGTGTGGAATTCACCCCTCCACTTT. Translation gives CASSIHYRVWNSPLHF.

This clone was found a few times. The gene calls are TRBV7-8 and TRBJ1-5; 7 bases fit TRBD1. The CDR3 is 15 residues long. The junction had 6 bases not matched to a gene; V was cut back by 4 bases and J by 3 bases. Germline V lookup: CDR1 SGHVS, CDR2 FQNEAQ. This chain's CDR3 is CASSWEQGHNQPQHF. CDR3 coding DNA: TGTGCCAGCAGCTGGGAACAGGGGCACAATCAGCCCCAGCATTTT. The full variable domain, its missing parts supplied by reference TRBV7-8 and TRBJ1-5, is GAGVSQSPRYKVAKRGQDVALRCDPISGHVSLFWYQQALGQGPEFLTYFQNEAQLDKSGLPSDRFFAERPEGSVSTLKIQRTQQEDSAVYLCASSWEQGHNQPQHFGDGTRLSIL.

This chain joins TRBV6-5 and TRBJ2-7, with unresolved D. The V end lost 4 bases, the J end lost 0 bases, and 7 bases lay between the germline ends. Germline CDR1 and CDR2: MNHEY and SVGAGI. This CDR3 region has 13 residues. The DNA for the CDR3 is TGTGCCAGCAGTTCTGACCACTCCTACGAGCAGTACTTC. It yields the protein CASSSDHSYEQYF.

The chain is built from TRBV7-2 and TRBJ1-1; D is perhaps TRBD1 (6 bases). Germline CDR1 is SGHTA and CDR2 is FQGNSA. V lost 2 bases to trimming and J lost 3 bases, with 13 bases between them. This CDR3 has 15 amino acids. CDR3 residues: CASSLLGGGDTEAFF. CDR3 sequence (DNA): TGTGCCAGCAGCTTACTGGGGGGCGGTGACACTGAAGCTTTCTTT.

J is TRBJ2-2 and V is TRBV7-6; D remains ambiguous. Germline V gives CDR1 SGHVS, CDR2 FNYEAQ. Between the trimmed V and J ends, which lost 5 bases and 3 bases, there was a span of 10 bases. This CDR3 spans 14 amino acids. As DNA, the CDR3 is TGTGCCAGCAGCGCAACTTGGGACACCGGGGAGCTGTTTTTT. Translation: CASSATWDTGELFF.

Only one count was recorded for this clone. The chain joins TRBV27 to TRBJ1-1, with D uncertain. Germline V lookup: CDR1 MNHEY, CDR2 SMNVEV (reference sequence). V was clipped by 0 bases and J by 4 bases, with 12 bases between them. CDR3 length: 15 amino acids. The CDR3 DNA follows: TGTGCCAGCAGTTTATCGTTGCTCTGGGGCACTGAAGCTTTCTTT. It translates to CASSLSLLWGTEAFF.

This sequence joins TRBV7-2 and TRBJ2-2; D gene ambiguous. The CDR3 loop spans 14 amino acids. The V gene lost 0 bases and the J gene lost 3 bases, with 5 bases spanning the gap. The germline V gene encodes CDR1 SGHTA and CDR2 FQGNSA. CDR3 sequence reads: CASSLATDTGELFF. In DNA form, the CDR3 reads TGTGCCAGCAGCTTAGCGACGGACACCGGGGAGCTGTTTTTT.

The chain carries TRBV2 and TRBJ2-4, with 8 bases identical to TRBD1. Germline trimming cut 8 bases from V and 2 bases from J; bases unmatched to any gene: 17. This CDR3 is 18 amino acids long. CDR1 and CDR2 (germline): SNHLY, FYNNEI. The CDR3 protein is CASPPPAPGGLSKNIQYF. CDR3 DNA: TGTGCCAGCCCTCCCCCAGCGCCAGGGGGCCTGTCCAAAAACATTCAGTACTTC.

This chain's CDR3 is CASSQTEPTNYNEQFF. For the CDR3, the DNA is TGTGCCAGCAGTCAAACAGAACCAACGAACTACAATGAGCAGTTCTTC. J is TRBJ2-1 and V is TRBV27, with D hard to call. The CDR3 spans 16 residues. Germline lookup yields CDR1 MNHEY and CDR2 SMNVEV (reference sequence). V lost 5 bases, J lost 3 bases, and 17 bases lay in between.

Points on this clone: At the DNA level, this CDR3 is encoded by other sequences in the same sample as well. The V gene is TRBV27, the J gene TRBJ2-7, with TRBD1 matching 8 bases. V shed 6 bases, J shed 1 base, and the junction held 5 bases outside the gene matches. Per the germline V gene, CDR1 is MNHEY and CDR2 is SMNVEV (reference sequence). The CDR3 is 14 amino acids. CDR3 DNA sequence: TGTGCCAGCAGCCTCGGGACAGGTTCCTACGAGCAGTACTTC. This gives the protein CASSLGTGSYEQYF.

The rearrangement links TRBV6-5 to TRBJ1-4; D gene unclear. The germline V gene has CDR1 MNHEY and CDR2 SVGAGI. V lost 2 bases and J 0 bases, leaving 4 bases between the germline ends. CDR3 size: 14 residues. The CDR3 bases are TGTGCCAGCAGTTACAGCGCAACTAATGAAAAACTGTTTTTT. Protein: CASSYSATNEKLFF.

In this sample, this clone turned up once. The rearrangement uses TRBV5-6 and TRBJ2-7; D is possibly TRBD1 (6 bases). V lost 2 bases and J lost 1, with 13 bases in between. Germline V gene lookup returns CDR1 SGHDT and CDR2 YYEEEE. CDR3 size: 15 residues. In DNA form, the CDR3 reads TGTGCCAGCAGCTTAGGACAGATAGCTTCCTACGAGCAGTACTTC. This encodes CASSLGQIASYEQYF.

The chain combines TRBV7-3 with TRBJ2-1, with a weak D call TRBD2 (6 bases). Germline CDR1 reads SGHTA; CDR2 reads FQGTGA. The CDR3 spans 15 residues. The V gene lost 3 bases and the J gene lost 0 bases, with 9 bases spanning the gap. CDR3 DNA sequence: TGTGCCAGCAGCTTGGGGGGAGCCTCCTACAATGAGCAGTTCTTC. Its translation: CASSLGGASYNEQFF.

The genes are TRBV10-3 and TRBJ2-7, with 7 bases identical to TRBD2. V lost 8 bases to trimming and J lost 4 bases; unmatched junction nucleotides: 2. This CDR3 comprises 11 residues. Germline V gene lookup returns CDR1 ENHRY and CDR2 SYGVKD. This CDR3 reads CAILAGYEQYF. CDR3 bases: TGTGCCATCTTAGCGGGTTACGAGCAGTACTTC.

The chain combines TRBV13 with TRBJ2-3, with 7 positions matching TRBD2. The V gene's germline CDR1 is PRHDT and CDR2 FYEKMQ (reference sequence). The junction had 7 bases not matched to a gene; V was cut back by 2 bases and J by 2 bases. The CDR3 has 16 amino acids. CDR3 protein: CASSLRGRSVTDTQYF. CDR3 nucleotide sequence: TGTGCCAGCAGCTTACGCGGGAGATCCGTCACAGATACGCAGTATTTT.

This clone was seen just once. The rearrangement links TRBV7-2 to TRBJ2-5; D not resolved. Trimming pared 2 bases from V and 6 bases from J, leaving 4 bases between. The CDR3 is 11 amino acids. Germline V gene lookup returns CDR1 SGHTA and CDR2 FQGNSA. The CDR3 sequence is CASSLWQTQYF. CDR3 sequence (DNA): TGTGCCAGCAGCTTATGGCAGACCCAGTACTTC. Filled out from reference TRBV7-2 and TRBJ2-5, the complete variable domain reads GAGVSQSPSNKVTEKGKDVELRCDPISGHTALYWYRQSLGQGLEFLIYFQGNSAPDKSGLPSDRFSAERTGGSVSTLTIQRTQQEDSAVYLCASSLWQTQYFGPGTRLLVL.

The J gene is TRBJ2-1, the V gene TRBV7-9; 12 bases are a match to TRBD2. The germline V gene encodes CDR1 SEHNR and CDR2 FQNEAQ (reference sequence). This CDR3 is built from 16 residues. Germline trimming cut 2 bases from V and 7 bases from J; bases unmatched to any gene: 6. CDR3 protein: CASSLRLAGVWNEQFF. CDR3 nucleotides: TGTGCCAGCAGCTTAAGACTAGCGGGAGTCTGGAATGAGCAGTTCTTC.